The text below deals with one T cell receptor (beta chain). Its specific antigen is unknown. Qualities for individual bases were not recorded, and no much larger clone is one base off. The cohort consisted of 650 to 850 healthy bone marrow donors. All cohort members were sampled while nominally healthy, although unrecorded immune exposures were likely present. The donor tested CMV seronegative, placing the donor among the 300 to 450 seronegative members of the cohort. A peripheral blood sample was collected from each donor, and TCR beta sequencing was performed on peripheral blood mononuclear cells. Genomic DNA extraction from the blood cell samples was performed with the Qiagen DNeasy Blood Extraction Kit. The data originate from a study of cytomegalovirus exposure and HLA in healthy donors (dated by TCRdb to about 2017). General notes on the study: An earlier analysis of several hundred of the donors reported approximately 260 Gb of sequence data and 117 million unique TCR beta sequences obtained from roughly 180 million T cells. An early release that covered approximately 600 HLA-typed donors contained about 300 gigabases of sequencing data and 80 million or so unique TCR sequences. The genetic ancestry cluster associated with self-reported Caucasian donors included 81% of the roughly 380 genotyped donors. The study aimed to test whether cataloging public T cell receptors could reveal signatures of past pathogen exposure. Using immunosequencing, the study profiled T cell repertoires from some 670 subjects and related those repertoires to cytomegalovirus serostatus. Along with the approximately 700-subject first cohort, a separate validation cohort of about 110 different subjects was used. To predict cytomegalovirus infection status, the study combined high-throughput TCR immunosequencing, statistical association of individual TCRs with disease status, and machine learning. To study patterns of TCR occurrence, a later analysis re-analyzed previously published TCR beta repertoires from around 660 donors and added high-resolution HLA genotyping. The later analysis used no new phenotypic data to find candidate immune exposures, relying instead on TCR beta sequences and their occurrence across donors. An earlier analysis of 587 of the donors applied high-throughput TCR beta sequencing to assess whether each TCR beta V gene segment acted as functional or pseudogenic. Alongside the repertoire data, information on donor age, sex, ethnicity and CMV serostatus was compiled. In a later genetic analysis, genome-wide SNP genotypes for about three fifths of the roughly 670 donors were used, and that subset was treated as a discovery cohort. All discovery cohort repertoires had been generated on a single sequencing platform. Both class I and class II loci were covered by HLA typing, at four-digit resolution. Typing coverage varied by locus: about 629-640 donors for A, B, C, DRB1 and DQB1; 500 to 550 for DQA1; more than 600 for DPA1; roughly 470 for DPB1. Four or five DR-DQ haplotypes were handled as single units for association and clustering because linkage in the cohort was strong. Among some 400 genotyped donors of the cohort, an average of about 240,000 unique TCR beta nucleotide sequences were sequenced per donor, roughly 20% of them non-productive.

Library preparation was by the immunoSEQ multiplex PCR assay. The multiplex PCR relied on a mix of 60 forward primers for TCR Vbeta segments and 13 reverse primers for TCR Jbeta segments. The CDR3 region of rearranged TCR beta genes was amplified from genomic DNA with a multiplex PCR assay. On the Illumina HiSeq System, the amplified TCR beta libraries were sequenced as 87-base-pair reads. The study's processing was this. Across the roughly 670 repertoires, a later analysis counted approximately 83 million unique TCR beta chains, around 10 million of which were shared by at least two donors. A nearest-neighbor algorithm error-corrected the raw reads and collapsed the reads into unique sequences, merging closely related sequences to remove PCR and sequencing errors. To assign V, D and J gene segments, CDR3 sequences were aligned to IMGT reference sequences. Each retained sequence needed at least a six-nucleotide match to both a V gene segment and a J gene segment. Rearrangements were classified as productive when the CDR3 lacked stop codons and remained in frame with V and J, and all other rearrangements were classified as non-productive. CDR3 was defined according to IMGT convention as the region running from the second conserved V-encoded cysteine to the conserved J-encoded phenylalanine. In an earlier analysis of 550 to 650 of the donors, sequences lacking an unambiguous match to a single V gene segment were excluded. In an earlier analysis of several hundred of the donors, V segments were called functional above 56.7% productive rearrangements and were called segregating when the between-donor standard deviation exceeded 5%. A statistical classification framework was built to diagnose cytomegalovirus status from the catalog of TCR beta chain sequences. In a later analysis, TCR nucleotide sequences were compared against IMGT/GENE-DB human TR gene sequences so that V and J genes could be assigned. In a later analysis, CDR3 sequences and most-parsimonious VDJ recombination scenarios were assigned using the TCRdist pipeline. In a later analysis, every TCR beta chain was defined by the combination of its CDR3 amino acid sequence and its V-gene family, and reads without a unique V-gene family were dropped. To address suspected cross-contamination and a sequencing artifact, a later analysis removed 592 highly shared, low-generation-probability nucleotide sequences. For each public chain, a later analysis derived a clonal expansion index from normalized ranks of inferred template counts within each repertoire. In a later analysis, generation probabilities were computed with a VDJ recombination model fitted to out-of-frame rearrangements, and the resulting probabilities were checked against IGoR. In a later analysis, hypergeometric tests were used to score TCR-TCR, TCR-HLA and TCR-CMV co-occurrence, with a repertoire-size bias correction applied to TCR pairs. False discovery rates were estimated in a later analysis by permuting HLA or CMV assignments 20 times. In a later analysis, co-occurring TCRs were grouped with DBSCAN, and TCRdist sequence similarity was added when clustering was performed within HLA-allele-positive subsets. For co-occurrence clustering, repertoires with fewer than 30,000 or more than 120,000 public chains were excluded, along with five repertoires with anomalous nucleotide sharing. TCRdb provides this immuneACCESS table in a form limited to in-frame rearrangements. Some clones are lacking; in checked studies, under half of them reflect an unresolved V gene, and why the rest are absent is not known. The D gene and trimming were derived from the DNA, and the V and J assignments and clone size from that table. This sample is represented by approximately 84,000 clones; approximately 82% of them were singletons. Together, the top ten hold roughly 2% of the sample.

What the authors observed across the whole study: Compared with equally common non-associated chains, HLA-associated TCR beta chains in a later analysis were more clonally expanded and had lower generation probabilities. According to the authors, the approach could potentially be generalized to other disease states and immunological phenotypes. This cohort had only TCR beta chains sequenced, and the lack of alpha or paired-chain data limited which features could be detected. Specific HLA alleles were associated with roughly 17,000 TCR beta sequences at a false discovery rate of 0.05 in a later analysis. A cluster of highly shared sequence variants was judged likely to be a technical artifact of the sequencing pipeline. In vitro tests confirmed that a few of the cytomegalovirus-associated TCR beta chains recognize cytomegalovirus antigens. Strong co-occurrence of HLA alleles, especially DR and DQ, made assigning TCR associations to individual alleles difficult. According to a later analysis, parvovirus B19, influenza, CMV and Epstein-Barr virus appeared linked to several top co-occurrence clusters. A further reported finding was that TCR beta sequences accurately predicted the HLA-A and HLA-B alleles for most subjects in the first cohort. Linkage disequilibrium might explain the correlated functional status among segregating V segments, but an unknown experimental factor could not be excluded. Most TCR sequences were seen in very few donors, while some public TCRs were found in many individuals. According to a later genetic analysis, donors in an Asian-associated ancestry cluster had fewer N-insertions in productive TCRs than the approximately 650-donor mean. Because counts were too low, 15 to 20 rarely observed V segments, including chromosome 9 orphons, were left out of the earlier analysis of 587 of the donors. An association between a missense DCLRE1C variant and V-gene and J-gene trimming of TCR beta chains was found in a later genetic analysis and replicated in an independent cohort. Sequencing depth was assumed to be roughly uniform across donors in the presence/absence analyses, though that assumption may not hold. Because HLA typing was unavailable for some donors at each locus, only the typed subset was used in association tests. In an earlier analysis of some 500 of the donors, most TCR beta V segments were observed in productive rearrangements about 90% or about 30% of the time, broadly matching IMGT annotations. CMV serostatus was the only immune exposure information available for the cohort. In a later analysis, most CMV-associated TCR beta chains were found to appear HLA-restricted, with HLA associations seemingly driven largely by CMV exposure. Cytomegalovirus status was reported to be diagnosed by the classifier with high specificity and sensitivity in both the original and validation cohorts. In the study, 164 TCR beta chains were listed as associated with cytomegalovirus. In a later analysis, TCR association rates were found to vary across HLA loci, with the most associated TCRs seen for DRB1 alleles and the fewest for HLA-C alleles.

Sequenced: PBMCs. The source of this sequence is a man aged 35 to 55 in good health and CMV-seronegative.

The bases are TGTGCCAGCAGCCTAGAGACAGGGTCCGAGCAGTACTTC. This gives the protein CASSLETGSEQYF. Recombination linked TRBV7-9 to TRBJ2-7; 7 of the junction bases match TRBD1. Based on the germline V gene (reference sequence), the CDR1 and CDR2 sequences are SEHNR and FQNEAQ. Reading from cysteine to phenylalanine, the CDR3 counts 13 amino acids. The CDR3 DNA has 39 bases and is translated from base 1. Here V drops 5 bases and J drops 6 bases, and the junction holds 7 bases not matched to any gene.